One T cell receptor (beta chain) is described in this entry. CDR1 SGHTA and CDR2 FQGNSA come from the germline V gene. J lost 5 bases, V lost 8 bases, and 8 bases had no gene match. The CDR3 contains 14 residues. Data came from immunoSEQ multiplex PCR; TCRdb stores just in-frame clones and leaves some out. There are hundreds of thousands of clones in the sample; 89% occur only once, and about 5% lies in the top ten. This sample was taken from a study of blood T cell repertoires in COVID-19. The V and J genes are TRBV7-2 and TRBJ2-3, with 9 bases aligning to TRBD2. The sequencing sample was made of PBMCs or T cells enriched from blood (not recorded which). This TCR came from a man aged 60 to 75 who had recovered from COVID-19. The CDR3 loop is CASEGSSGRDTQYF. The CDR3 DNA reads TGTGCCAGCGAGGGTAGTAGCGGGAGAGATACGCAGTATTTT.